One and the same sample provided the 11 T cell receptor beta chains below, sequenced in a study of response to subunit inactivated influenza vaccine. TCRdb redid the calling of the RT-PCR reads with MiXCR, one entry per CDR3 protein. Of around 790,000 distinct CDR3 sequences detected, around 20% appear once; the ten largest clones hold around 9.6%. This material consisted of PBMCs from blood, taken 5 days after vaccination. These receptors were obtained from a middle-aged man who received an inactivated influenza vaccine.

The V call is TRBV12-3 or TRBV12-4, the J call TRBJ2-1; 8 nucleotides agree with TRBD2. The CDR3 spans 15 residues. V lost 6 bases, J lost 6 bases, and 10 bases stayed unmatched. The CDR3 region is CASSSLAGTSNEQFF. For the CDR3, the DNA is TGTGCCAGCAGCTCCCTCGCTGGGACTAGCAATGAGCAGTTCTTC.

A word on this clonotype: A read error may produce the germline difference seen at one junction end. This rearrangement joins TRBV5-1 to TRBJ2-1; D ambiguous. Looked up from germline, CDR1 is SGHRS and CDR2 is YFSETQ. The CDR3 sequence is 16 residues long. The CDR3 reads CASSSGVPSSYNEQFF. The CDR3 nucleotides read TGCGCCAGCAGCTCTGGGGTTCCCAGCTCCTACAACGAGCAGTTCTTC.

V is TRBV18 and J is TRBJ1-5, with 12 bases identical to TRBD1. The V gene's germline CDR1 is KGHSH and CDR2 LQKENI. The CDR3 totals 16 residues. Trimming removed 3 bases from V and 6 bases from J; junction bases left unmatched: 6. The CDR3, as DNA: TGTGCCAGCTCACCTCGGGACAGGGGGCAGGGTCAGCCCCAGCATTTT. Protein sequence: CASSPRDRGQGQPQHF.

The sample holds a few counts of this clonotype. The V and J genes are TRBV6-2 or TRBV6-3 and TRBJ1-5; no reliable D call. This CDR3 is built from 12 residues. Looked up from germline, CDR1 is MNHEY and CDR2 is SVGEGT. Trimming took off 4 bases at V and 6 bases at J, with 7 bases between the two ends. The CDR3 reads CASSLSAQPQHF. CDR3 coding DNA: TGTGCCAGCAGTTTGAGCGCTCAGCCCCAGCATTTT.

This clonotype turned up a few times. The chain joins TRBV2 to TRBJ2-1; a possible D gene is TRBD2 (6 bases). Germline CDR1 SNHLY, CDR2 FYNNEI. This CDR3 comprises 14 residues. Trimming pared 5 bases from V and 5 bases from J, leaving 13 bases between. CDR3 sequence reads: CASSPLGGNNEQFF. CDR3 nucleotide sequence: TGTGCCAGCAGTCCTCTCGGGGGAAACAATGAGCAGTTCTTC.

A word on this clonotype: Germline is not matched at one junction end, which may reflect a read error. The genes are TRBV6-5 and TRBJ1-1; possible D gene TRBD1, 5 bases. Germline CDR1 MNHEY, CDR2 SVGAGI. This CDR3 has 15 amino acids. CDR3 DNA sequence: TGTGTCAGCAGTTACTCTTCCAGGGTGGACGCTGAAGCTTTCTTT. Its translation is CVSSYSSRVDAEAFF.

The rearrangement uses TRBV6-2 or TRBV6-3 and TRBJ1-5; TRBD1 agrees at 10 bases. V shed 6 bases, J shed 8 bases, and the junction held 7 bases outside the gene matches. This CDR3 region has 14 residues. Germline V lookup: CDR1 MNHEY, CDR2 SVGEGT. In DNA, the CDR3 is TGTGCCAGCAGCCGGGACAGGGGTATGGAGCCCCAGCATTTT. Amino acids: CASSRDRGMEPQHF.

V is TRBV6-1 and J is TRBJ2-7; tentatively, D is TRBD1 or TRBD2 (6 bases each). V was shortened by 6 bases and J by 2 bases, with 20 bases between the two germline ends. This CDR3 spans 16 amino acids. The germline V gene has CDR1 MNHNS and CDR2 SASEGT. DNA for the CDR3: TGTGCCAGCAGACGGGGGACATTAGAAAACACCTACGAGCAGTACTTC. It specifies CASRRGTLENTYEQYF.

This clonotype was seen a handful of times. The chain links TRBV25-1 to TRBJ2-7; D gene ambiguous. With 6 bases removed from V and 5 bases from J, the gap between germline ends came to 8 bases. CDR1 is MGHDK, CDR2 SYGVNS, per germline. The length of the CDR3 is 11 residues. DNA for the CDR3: TGTGCCAGCAGGTATACCAACGAGCAGTACTTC. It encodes CASRYTNEQYF.

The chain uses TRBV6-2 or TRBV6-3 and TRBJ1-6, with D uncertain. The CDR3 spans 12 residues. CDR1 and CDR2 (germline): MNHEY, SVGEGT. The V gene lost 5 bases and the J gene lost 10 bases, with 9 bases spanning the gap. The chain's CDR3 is CASSTALSPLHF. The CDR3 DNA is TGTGCCAGCAGTACCGCTTTGTCACCCCTCCACTTT.

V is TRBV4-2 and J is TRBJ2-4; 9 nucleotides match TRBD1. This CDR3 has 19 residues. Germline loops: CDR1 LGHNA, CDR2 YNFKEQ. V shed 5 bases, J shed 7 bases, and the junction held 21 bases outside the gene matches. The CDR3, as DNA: TGTGCCAGCAGCGGATTAGAGGGACAGGGACGTCTTACGCAGAACATTCAGTACTTC. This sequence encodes CASSGLEGQGRLTQNIQYF.